This T cell receptor (beta chain) was documented in a study of liver allograft versus peripheral blood T cells. At the level of the study: Recipients' peripheral blood supplied the T cell receptor repertoires against which those in transplanted livers were compared.

The CDR3 covers 16 residues. Germline V CDR1 and CDR2: LNHDA, SQIVND (reference sequence). TCRdb re-analysed the reads in MiXCR, keeping a single row per CDR3 protein. The sample consists of about 7,800 distinct CDR3 sequences, roughly 18% of them appearing once. Concerning this clonotype itself: The antigen is unknown. A much more abundant neighbour one base away suggests this may be a read error.

General study points: Reports indicated that T cell receptor repertoires inside liver allografts differed from those in peripheral blood.

This chain connects TRBV19 to TRBJ2-2, with a possible D match to TRBD1 (5 bases). The clonotype originates from a human patient who had a liver transplant. The graft donor may have given rise to some T cells. The CDR3 region has the DNA TGTGACAGTAGTATACAGGAACGTGTGGACACCGGGGAGCTGTTTTTT. Translation: CDSSIQERVDTGELFF.